This T cell receptor beta chain was captured in a study of Graves' ophthalmopathy and Graves' hyperthyroidism. On the study more broadly: There was a collection of peripheral blood at initial diagnosis, before any treatment.

Amplified material comprised TCR beta CDR3 regions derived from RNA transcripts. After a first-round RT-PCR with HTBI primers, a second-round multiplex PCR was run. MiXCR was run by TCRdb on the multiplex PCR reads, yielding one entry per CDR3 protein. The repertoire has fewer than 350,000 distinct CDR3 sequences, about a sixth of them found once; the top ten carry roughly 12%. Moderate-to-severe activity, with CAS ≥3, NOSPECS ≥4 and duration under 3 months, characterized the donors with ophthalmopathy. Findings and limits, study-wide: Also, most clonotypes expanded in the thyroid above 0.001 frequency appeared in blood. Both an approximately 71% sensitivity and an approximately 75% specificity characterized the model's predictions of ophthalmopathy progression.

This clonotype was observed many times. Its antigen is unidentified. The CDR3 contains 14 residues. V trimming: 3 bases; J trimming: 5 bases; junction bases outside the gene matches: 5. This clonotype originated in an adult man with Graves' ophthalmopathy. J is TRBJ2-5 and V is TRBV12-3 or TRBV12-4; 8 positions match TRBD2. Material: peripheral blood. DNA for the CDR3: TGTGCCAGCAGTTTGACTAGCGAAGTGGAGACCCAGTACTTC. It specifies CASSLTSEVETQYF.